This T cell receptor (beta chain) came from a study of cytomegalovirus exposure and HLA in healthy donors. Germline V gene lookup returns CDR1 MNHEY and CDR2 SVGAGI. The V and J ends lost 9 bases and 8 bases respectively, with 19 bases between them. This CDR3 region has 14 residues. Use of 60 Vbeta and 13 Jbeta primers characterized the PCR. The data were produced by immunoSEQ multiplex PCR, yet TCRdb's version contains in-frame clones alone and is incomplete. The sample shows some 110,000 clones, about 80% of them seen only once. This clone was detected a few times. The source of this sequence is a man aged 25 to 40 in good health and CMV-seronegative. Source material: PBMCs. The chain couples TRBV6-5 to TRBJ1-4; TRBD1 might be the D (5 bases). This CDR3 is CASQETALREKLFF. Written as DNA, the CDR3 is TGTGCCAGTCAAGAGACAGCATTAAGGGAAAAACTGTTTTTT.